These 30 T cell receptor beta chains share one sample of origin, sequenced in a study of blood T cells in healthy people across ages. Sample-barcoded 5' priming and a J-beta primer mix drove a second PCR of roughly 7 to 11 cycles. TCRdb independently ran MiXCR on the 5' RACE reads; one entry per CDR3 protein. The sample has roughly 2 million distinct CDR3 sequences, less than 50% seen once. Sequenced input: blood. These receptors were obtained from a woman between 40 and 50 years old in good health.

The chain links TRBV4-3 to TRBJ2-7; D gene unclear. The CDR3 contains 16 residues. Germline-derived CDR1 and CDR2 are LGHNA and YSLEER. V lost 0 bases and J 0 bases, leaving 12 bases between the germline ends. CDR3 DNA: TGCGCCAGCAGCCAAGAGGAGTACCTGAGCTCCTACGAGCAGTACTTC. Translating gives CASSQEEYLSSYEQYF.

The V gene is TRBV28, the J gene TRBJ2-4; either TRBD1 or TRBD2 may fit D (5 bases each). The end of the DNA fits TRBJ2-7 better, so the J call may be wrong. CDR1 is MDHEN and CDR2 is SYDVKM in the germline V gene. The CDR3 is 15 amino acids. As DNA, the CDR3 is TGTGCCAGCAGTTCATGGTCCGGGGCAGTCTACGAGCAGTACTTC. Translating it yields CASSSWSGAVYEQYF.

The chain uses TRBV20-1 and TRBJ1-1; 8 bases are shared with TRBD1. The V gene's germline CDR1 is DFQATT and CDR2 SNEGSKA (reference sequence). This CDR3 contains 14 residues. Unmatched junction bases numbered 6, after V lost 4 bases and J lost 2 bases. CDR3 loop: CSATRTGPNTEAFF. Here the CDR3 DNA reads TGCAGTGCTACCCGGACAGGGCCAAACACTGAAGCTTTCTTT.

This clonotype was counted between two and nine times. One end of the junction is discordant with germline, which a read error may explain. The chain recombines TRBV15 with TRBJ1-4; perhaps TRBD1 as D (5 bases). Germline V CDR1 and CDR2: LNHNV, YYDKDF (reference sequence). The CDR3 contains 15 residues. DNA of the CDR3: TGTGCCACCAGCAGAGTGTGGGACCCGAATGAAGAACTGTTTTTT. Translating it yields CATSRVWDPNEELFF. The full variable domain, with the rest looked up from reference TRBV15 and TRBJ1-4, is DAMVIQNPRYQVTQFGKPVTLSCSQTLNHNVMYWYQQKSSQAPKLLFHYYDKDFNNEADTPDNFQSRRPNTSFCFLDIRSPGLGDTAMYLCATSRVWDPNEELFFGSGTQLSVL.

This clonotype was detected only a few times. The J gene is TRBJ2-7, the V gene TRBV10-3; D possibly corresponds to TRBD2 (6 bases). Trimming cost V 3 bases and J 3 bases, with 15 bases left between them. The germline gives CDR1 ENHRY, CDR2 SYGVKD. The CDR3 is made up of 15 amino acids. Here the CDR3 DNA reads TGTGCCATCAGTGACCCAACGGGAGCAGACTACGAGCAGTACTTC. It specifies CAISDPTGADYEQYF.

The sample holds a few counts of this clonotype. The V call is TRBV5-1, the J call TRBJ2-1, with 11 bases lining up with TRBD2. CDR3 length equals 16 residues. The J segment lost 3 bases and the V segment lost 5 bases, leaving 7 bases of the junction unmatched. The germline V gene has CDR1 SGHRS and CDR2 YFSETQ. The DNA of the CDR3 is TGCGCCAGCAGTTACCGACTAGCGGGGAGCTACAATGAGCAGTTCTTC. Protein: CASSYRLAGSYNEQFF.

Only a few counts were recorded for this clonotype. The chain employs TRBV20-1 and TRBJ1-4, with TRBD1 matching 7 bases. The germline gives CDR1 DFQATT, CDR2 SNEGSKA (reference sequence). This CDR3 region has 15 residues. After removal of 7 bases from V and 2 bases from J, the junction contained 10 bases not matched to a gene. DNA of the CDR3: TGCAGTGTTCCGACCAGGGGGACGACTAATGAAAAACTGTTTTTT. Encoded protein: CSVPTRGTTNEKLFF.

The chain carries TRBV14 and TRBJ2-5; possibly TRBD2 for D (5 bases). V was pared by 0 bases and J by 5 bases, with 19 bases between. This CDR3 spans 17 amino acids. Germline V gene data show CDR1 as SGHDN and CDR2 as FVKESK. The chain's CDR3 is CASSQDSAARVLETQYF. CDR3 nucleotide sequence: TGTGCCAGCAGCCAAGATTCGGCGGCGCGGGTACTGGAGACCCAGTACTTC.

This clonotype was observed once. The DNA for the CDR3 is TGTGCCAGCAGTTACGGAGGGGGCGCCGACATTCAGTACTTC. It encodes CASSYGGGADIQYF. The V gene is TRBV6-5, the J gene TRBJ2-4; a possible D gene is TRBD1 (7 bases). CDR3 length: 14 residues. V shed 2 bases and J shed 8 bases, with 13 bases lying between them. Per the germline V gene, CDR1 is MNHEY and CDR2 is SVGAGI.

The chain recombines TRBV20-1 with TRBJ2-7; 11 bases match TRBD2. The CDR3 covers 17 residues. V shed 3 bases, J shed 0 bases, and the junction held 10 bases outside the gene matches. CDR1 and CDR2 from the germline V gene are DFQATT and SNEGSKA (reference sequence). The CDR3, as DNA: TGCAGTGCTAGTAAATCTAGCGGGGGGCGGAGCTCCTACGAGCAGTACTTC. This gives the protein CSASKSSGGRSSYEQYF.

The chain uses TRBV20-1 and TRBJ1-5; the D is unclear. Germline loops: CDR1 DFQATT, CDR2 SNEGSKA (reference sequence). CDR3 length equals 14 residues. V was pared by 2 bases and J by 3 bases, with 11 bases between. For the CDR3, the DNA is TGCAGTGCTAGAAGGACTATAGCCAATCAGCCCCAGCATTTT. It encodes CSARRTIANQPQHF.

The V gene is TRBV15, the J gene TRBJ1-2; a possible D gene is TRBD1 (5 bases). The germline gives CDR1 LNHNV, CDR2 YYDKDF (reference sequence). V lost 3 bases, J lost 1 base, and 12 bases lay in between. This CDR3 region has 15 residues. The CDR3 is CATSRGRDSNYGYTF. The CDR3 coding sequence is TGTGCCACCAGCAGGGGACGCGACAGTAACTATGGCTACACCTTC.

V and J are TRBV5-1 and TRBJ2-5; the match to TRBD2 covers 8 bases. CDR3 length: 14 amino acids. The germline V gene has CDR1 SGHRS and CDR2 YFSETQ. Losses at the gene ends were 4 bases for V and 5 bases for J; bases not matched to a gene: 7. CDR3 region: CASSVEGLEETQYF. The CDR3, as DNA: TGCGCCAGCAGCGTGGAGGGACTAGAGGAGACCCAGTACTTC.

In nucleotides, the CDR3 is TGCGCCAGCAGCCAAGTTGGACAGAACCAAGAGACCCAGTACTTC. This encodes CASSQVGQNQETQYF. The rearrangement joins TRBV4-3 to TRBJ2-5; a weak D match, TRBD1 (6 bases). CDR1 and CDR2 (germline): LGHNA, YSLEER. This CDR3 has 15 amino acids. V lost 1 base and J 0 bases, leaving 9 bases between the germline ends.

The chain employs TRBV6-2 or TRBV6-3 and TRBJ2-7, with 8 bases matching TRBD1. Germline V CDR1 and CDR2: MNHEY, SVGEGT. The CDR3 has 13 residues. Trimming at V came to 11 bases and at J to 2 bases, leaving 8 bases not matched to a gene. CDR3 sequence reads: CAGRQGPTYEQYF. CDR3 bases: TGTGCCGGTCGACAGGGGCCAACCTACGAGCAGTACTTC.

V gene TRBV12-3 or TRBV12-4 combines with J gene TRBJ2-5; a weak D match, TRBD1 (6 bases). Trimming stripped 7 bases from V and 0 bases from J, with 15 bases between. The CDR3 sequence is 15 residues long. CDR3 nucleotide sequence: TGTGCCAGCACTAAAGGACAGCACAACCAAGAGACCCAGTACTTC. Protein: CASTKGQHNQETQYF.

This clonotype was detected only once. V is TRBV28 and J is TRBJ2-1, with no clear D. Trimming removed 7 bases at V and 0 bases at J, with 13 bases between. The CDR3 runs 15 residues. In germline, CDR1 is MDHEN, CDR2 SYDVKM. CDR3: CASIGSTRSYNEQFF. CDR3 DNA: TGTGCCAGCATAGGCTCTACGCGCTCCTACAATGAGCAGTTCTTC. The full variable domain, in which reference TRBV28 and TRBJ2-1 provide the parts outside the CDR3, is DVKVTQSSRYLVKRTGEKVFLECVQDMDHENMFWYRQDPGLGLRLIYFSYDVKMKEKGDIPEGYSVSREKKERFSLILESASTNQTSMYLCASIGSTRSYNEQFFGPGTRLTVL.

The table lists this clonotype with a few counts. The rearrangement links TRBV28 to TRBJ2-5; D not certain. This CDR3 comprises 15 residues. Looked up from germline, CDR1 is MDHEN and CDR2 is SYDVKM. Trimming stripped 3 bases from V and 4 bases from J, with 15 bases between. In DNA form, the CDR3 reads TGTGCCAGCAGTTTCGGATTTATTGGTGGAGAGACCCAGTACTTC. It translates to CASSFGFIGGETQYF.

A word on this clonotype: This may be a read error, as it is one base from a much larger clone. This rearrangement joins TRBV25-1 to TRBJ1-2, with 8 positions matching TRBD1. This CDR3 has 13 amino acids. Germline-derived CDR1 and CDR2 are MGHDK and SYGVNS. The V and J ends lost 6 bases and 3 bases, in that order; junction bases with no gene match: 3. The CDR3 bases are TGTGCCAGCAGGGGACAGGAGGACTATGGCTACACCTTC. This translates into CASRGQEDYGYTF.

The V and J genes are TRBV6-5 and TRBJ2-1; D gene unclear. The CDR3 totals 18 residues. Per germline, CDR1 MNHEY and CDR2 SVGAGI. V dropped 0 bases and J dropped 2 bases, with 17 bases sitting between them. The CDR3 reads CASSYSNEVGITYNEQFF. DNA of the CDR3: TGTGCCAGCAGTTACTCTAATGAGGTAGGAATAACCTACAATGAGCAGTTCTTC.

The chain has TRBV30 and TRBJ2-5, with 9 bases fitting TRBD1. J lost 5 bases, V lost 1 base, and 8 bases had no gene match. The CDR3 covers 15 residues. Per germline, CDR1 GTSNPN and CDR2 SVGIG (reference sequence). CDR3: CAWSAPGQGRETQYF. The CDR3 DNA is TGTGCCTGGAGTGCCCCGGGACAGGGCCGGGAGACCCAGTACTTC. The full variable domain, in which reference TRBV30 and TRBJ2-5 provide the parts outside the CDR3, is SQTIHQWPATLVQPVGSPLSLECTVEGTSNPNLYWYRQAAGRGLQLLFYSVGIGQISSEVPQNLSASRPQDRQFILSSKKLLLSDSGFYLCAWSAPGQGRETQYFGPGTRLLVL.

The V call is TRBV6-5, the J call TRBJ1-1; 7 bases align to TRBD1. Germline lookup yields CDR1 MNHEY and CDR2 SVGAGI. The CDR3 spans 14 residues. V trimming: 7 bases; J trimming: 1 base; junction bases outside the gene matches: 6. The CDR3 nucleotides are TGTGCCAGCAAACCGGACAGGTCGAACACTGAAGCTTTCTTT. As protein: CASKPDRSNTEAFF.

At least ten counts were recorded for this clonotype. The junction departs from germline at one end; a sequencing error may be responsible. The chain links TRBV5-1 to TRBJ2-5; D is perhaps TRBD2 (6 bases). The CDR3 consists of 14 residues. Germline CDR1 is SGHRS and CDR2 is YFSETQ. CDR3 region: CASSLAASQETQYF. As DNA, the CDR3 is TGTGCCAGCAGTTTAGCGGCTAGCCAAGAGACCCAGTACTTC.

The V call is TRBV27, the J call TRBJ2-3; 7 bases agree with TRBD1. The CDR3 has 16 amino acids. J gave up 3 bases and V 0 bases, and 6 bases lay outside the gene matches. CDR1 and CDR2 from the germline V gene are MNHEY and SMNVEV (reference sequence). This CDR3 is CASSLSGTVSTDTQYF. The CDR3 nucleotides read TGTGCCAGCAGTTTATCCGGGACAGTTTCTACAGATACGCAGTATTTT.

This chain joins TRBV25-1 and TRBJ1-2; 8 bases map to TRBD1. After removal of 4 bases from V and 3 bases from J, the junction contained 7 bases not matched to a gene. Germline CDR1 reads MGHDK; CDR2 reads SYGVNS. CDR3 length equals 15 residues. CDR3: CASSGPDREDYGYTF. CDR3 nucleotide sequence: TGTGCCAGCAGTGGACCGGACAGGGAGGACTATGGCTACACCTTC.

The V gene is TRBV20-1, the J gene TRBJ1-5; D is unclear. The V gene lost 6 bases and the J gene lost 5 bases, with 17 bases spanning the gap. Germline V gene sequence: CDR1 DFQATT, CDR2 SNEGSKA (reference sequence). CDR3 length: 14 residues. The CDR3 spells CSALSARAHQPQHF. CDR3 DNA sequence: TGCAGTGCCCTCTCCGCGAGGGCGCATCAGCCCCAGCATTTT.

This clonotype has a handful of counts. The chain recombines TRBV4-2 with TRBJ1-4; TRBD1 is a possible D gene (6 bases). From germline, CDR1 is LGHNA and CDR2 YNFKEQ. CDR3 length: 17 amino acids. V was clipped by 0 bases and J by 2 bases, with 13 bases between them. CDR3 DNA sequence: TGTGCCAGCAGCCAAGAACGTACAGGGAGGACTAATGAAAAACTGTTTTTT. Its protein product is CASSQERTGRTNEKLFF.

The V call is TRBV27, the J call TRBJ1-2; a possible D gene is TRBD1 (5 bases). There are 17 residues in the CDR3. Germline assignment: CDR1 MNHEY and CDR2 SMNVEV (reference sequence). Trimming left V 0 bases short and J 3 bases short, with 17 bases between. CDR3: CASSLSRQGRGYYGYTF. CDR3 in DNA: TGTGCCAGCAGTTTATCACGACAAGGACGGGGGTACTATGGCTACACCTTC.

This clonotype was seen a few times. The gene calls are TRBV28 and TRBJ2-3; D is possibly TRBD1 or TRBD2 (5 bases each). V lost 7 bases and J 2 bases, leaving 19 bases between the germline ends. The germline V gene encodes CDR1 MDHEN and CDR2 SYDVKM. The CDR3 spans 16 residues. CDR3 protein: CASTERPGRLTDTQYF. The CDR3 nucleotides are TGTGCCAGCACCGAAAGACCGGGACGGCTCACAGATACGCAGTATTTT.

The chain joins TRBV7-9 to TRBJ1-1; tentative D call: TRBD1 (6 bases). The ends were cut back, 5 bases at V and 6 bases at J, with 25 bases in the middle. This CDR3 is 17 amino acids long. Germline lookup yields CDR1 SEHNR and CDR2 FQNEAQ (reference sequence). The CDR3 DNA is TGTGCCAGCAGCCACAGTGTATGGGACACGTTATTCGCTGAAGCTTTCTTT. It is translated as CASSHSVWDTLFAEAFF.